This is a list of T cell receptor beta chains from one sample in a study of T cells in Graves' hyperthyroidism and ophthalmopathy. In TCRdb, the multiplex PCR reads were re-called with MiXCR into one record per CDR3 protein. The table shows about 720,000 distinct CDR3 sequences, with under 20% occurring only once. The sequenced material came from blood. The receptors here all came from a woman in her forties or fifties with Graves' hyperthyroidism that later progressed to Graves' ophthalmopathy. CDR3s include the opening cysteine and the closing phenylalanine or tryptophan. The D gene is left open where the match is weak. The size entry is marked missing in some rows and otherwise reads once, few, many or a size class.

v_call: TRBV13; j_call: TRBJ2-2; clone_size: .; d_call: .; cdr3_nt: TGTGCCAGCAGCAACCGAGAATCCGGGGAGCTGTTTTTT; cdr3_aa: CASSNRESGELFF
v_call: TRBV20-1; j_call: TRBJ2-7; clone_size: many; d_call: .; cdr3_nt: TGCAGTGCTAGAGATCGTCGACACCCTAGGGAGCAGTACTTC; cdr3_aa: CSARDRRHPREQYF
v_call: TRBV7-6; j_call: TRBJ2-7; clone_size: many; d_call: .; cdr3_nt: TGTGCCAGCAGCCTCAGGGACCGCTCCTACGAGCAGTACTTC; cdr3_aa: CASSLRDRSYEQYF
v_call: TRBV6-5; j_call: TRBJ2-2; clone_size: .; d_call: .; cdr3_nt: TGTGCCAGCAGTTACTCGTGGCAGACGAACACCGGGGAGCTGTTTTTT; cdr3_aa: CASSYSWQTNTGELFF
v_call: TRBV24-1; j_call: TRBJ2-3; clone_size: many; d_call: TRBD2; cdr3_nt: TGTGCCACCAGCTCGACTAGCGGCACAGATACGCAGTATTTT; cdr3_aa: CATSSTSGTDTQYF
v_call: TRBV7-6; j_call: TRBJ1-1; clone_size: .; d_call: TRBD1; cdr3_nt: TGTGCCAGCAGCACCCCCCCCGGGACAGGACTGAACACTGAAGCTTTCTTT; cdr3_aa: CASSTPPGTGLNTEAFF
v_call: TRBV7-9; j_call: TRBJ1-1; clone_size: many; d_call: .; cdr3_nt: TGTGCCAGCAGCGTCGATCTGGACACTGAAGCTTTCTTT; cdr3_aa: CASSVDLDTEAFF
v_call: TRBV3-1; j_call: TRBJ2-1; clone_size: many; d_call: TRBD2; cdr3_nt: TGTGCCAGCAGCCAATCGCTGGGACTAGCGGGGGACAATGAGCAGTTCTTC; cdr3_aa: CASSQSLGLAGDNEQFF
v_call: TRBV24-1; j_call: TRBJ2-3; clone_size: .; d_call: .; cdr3_nt: TGTGCCACCAGTGGGGCCGAAGATACGCAGTATTTT; cdr3_aa: CATSGAEDTQYF
v_call: TRBV27; j_call: TRBJ1-2; clone_size: .; d_call: TRBD1; cdr3_nt: TGTGCCAGCAGGTACAGGGGGCGCAGCTATGGCTACACCTTC; cdr3_aa: CASRYRGRSYGYTF
v_call: TRBV4-1; j_call: TRBJ1-5; clone_size: .; d_call: .; cdr3_nt: TGCGCCAGCAGCCAAGATTGGGGGGACTTCAATCAGCCCCAGCATTTT; cdr3_aa: CASSQDWGDFNQPQHF
v_call: TRBV30; j_call: TRBJ2-2; clone_size: many; d_call: .; cdr3_nt: TGTGCTCGGTCGGGGCTAGCCGGGGAGCTGTTTTTT; cdr3_aa: CARSGLAGELFF
v_call: TRBV6-2/TRBV6-3; j_call: TRBJ1-3; clone_size: few; d_call: .; cdr3_nt: TGTGCCAGCAACAACCGAAGAAACTCTGGAAACACCATATATTTT; cdr3_aa: CASNNRRNSGNTIYF
v_call: TRBV6-1; j_call: TRBJ2-7; clone_size: few; d_call: TRBD1; cdr3_nt: TGTGCCAGCAGTACCCACCGGGACAGCTACGAGCAGTACTTC; cdr3_aa: CASSTHRDSYEQYF
v_call: TRBV7-6; j_call: TRBJ1-4; clone_size: .; d_call: TRBD1; cdr3_nt: TGTGCCAGCAGCGAGAGGACAGGGATAAATGAAAAACTGTTTTTT; cdr3_aa: CASSERTGINEKLFF
v_call: TRBV11-2; j_call: TRBJ1-2; clone_size: .; d_call: .; cdr3_nt: TGTGCCAGCAGCTTATTGGGAGGGAGTTACATAGATGGCTACACCTTC; cdr3_aa: CASSLLGGSYIDGYTF
v_call: TRBV15; j_call: TRBJ1-2; clone_size: many; d_call: TRBD1; cdr3_nt: TGTGCCACCAGCAGAGATCTTGGACAGGGAAAGGATGGCTACACCTTC; cdr3_aa: CATSRDLGQGKDGYTF
v_call: TRBV7-8; j_call: TRBJ1-6; clone_size: few; d_call: .; cdr3_nt: TGTGCCAGCAGCTTAGGTTTTATCCAGGACAGCTATAATTCACCCCTCCACTTT; cdr3_aa: CASSLGFIQDSYNSPLHF
v_call: TRBV6-1; j_call: TRBJ2-7; clone_size: .; d_call: TRBD1; cdr3_nt: TGTGCCAGCAGCAGGACAGGGGGCGGGTACGAGCAGTACTTC; cdr3_aa: CASSRTGGGYEQYF
v_call: TRBV7-8; j_call: TRBJ1-1; clone_size: .; d_call: .; cdr3_nt: TGTGCCAGCAGCCCCCAAACATCATCCGTCGAAGCTTTCTTT; cdr3_aa: CASSPQTSSVEAFF
v_call: TRBV3-1; j_call: TRBJ1-6; clone_size: .; d_call: .; cdr3_nt: TGTGCCAGCATCGAAAGGTCACCCCTCCACTTT; cdr3_aa: CASIERSPLHF
v_call: TRBV11-2; j_call: TRBJ2-1; clone_size: many; d_call: .; cdr3_nt: TGTGCCAGCAGCTCAGGTACAGGGTTAATGGATGAGCAGTTCTTC; cdr3_aa: CASSSGTGLMDEQFF
v_call: TRBV5-5; j_call: TRBJ1-5; clone_size: .; d_call: TRBD1; cdr3_nt: TGTGCCAGCAGCTTGGTAGGGGGCAGTGGCAATCAGCCCCAGCATTTT; cdr3_aa: CASSLVGGSGNQPQHF
v_call: TRBV6-1; j_call: TRBJ1-6; clone_size: .; d_call: .; cdr3_nt: TGTGCCAGCAGCACCCAACAGGGAACCTCACCCCTCCACTTT; cdr3_aa: CASSTQQGTSPLHF
v_call: TRBV6-1; j_call: TRBJ1-2; clone_size: many; d_call: .; cdr3_nt: TGTGCCAGCAGTATTACGGGGGAGATGGGTGGCTACACCTTC; cdr3_aa: CASSITGEMGGYTF
v_call: TRBV7-9; j_call: TRBJ1-1; clone_size: .; d_call: TRBD1; cdr3_nt: TGTGCCAGCAGCTTAGTCCAGGGGGTGACTGAAGCTTTCTTT; cdr3_aa: CASSLVQGVTEAFF
v_call: TRBV6-1; j_call: TRBJ1-1; clone_size: many; d_call: .; cdr3_nt: TGTGCCAGCAGACCAGGACGGGAGAACACTGAAGCTTTCTTT; cdr3_aa: CASRPGRENTEAFF
v_call: TRBV20-1; j_call: TRBJ1-4; clone_size: .; d_call: TRBD1; cdr3_nt: TGCAGTGCTAGAAGGGGGACAGCCGAAAAACTGTTTTTT; cdr3_aa: CSARRGTAEKLFF
v_call: TRBV7-6; j_call: TRBJ2-1; clone_size: many; d_call: .; cdr3_nt: TGTGCCAGCAGCTTACCCCCCGGGACGCAGTACAATGAGCAGTTCTTC; cdr3_aa: CASSLPPGTQYNEQFF
v_call: TRBV9; j_call: TRBJ1-2; clone_size: .; d_call: TRBD1; cdr3_nt: TGTGCCAGCAGCGTAGGTGACCTGACAGGGGATAAATCAGGCTACACCTTC; cdr3_aa: CASSVGDLTGDKSGYTF
v_call: TRBV29-1; j_call: TRBJ2-3; clone_size: few; d_call: .; cdr3_nt: TGCAGCGTGGGGCCTTCCCGCACAGATACGCAGTATTTT; cdr3_aa: CSVGPSRTDTQYF
v_call: TRBV9; j_call: TRBJ1-6; clone_size: .; d_call: .; cdr3_nt: TGTGCCAGCAGCGTGACGCCGGCCGATAATTCACCCCTCCACTTT; cdr3_aa: CASSVTPADNSPLHF
v_call: TRBV3-1; j_call: TRBJ1-2; clone_size: few; d_call: .; cdr3_nt: TGTGCCAGCAGCCAAGATCGACGGGGGCTCATCTATGGCTACACCTTC; cdr3_aa: CASSQDRRGLIYGYTF
v_call: TRBV11-2; j_call: TRBJ2-3; clone_size: many; d_call: .; cdr3_nt: TGTGCCAGCAGCGCCTTTGGAGATACGCAGTATTTT; cdr3_aa: CASSAFGDTQYF
v_call: TRBV5-1; j_call: TRBJ1-2; clone_size: few; d_call: .; cdr3_nt: TGCGCCAGCAGCTCCACAGAGAACTATGGCTACACCTTC; cdr3_aa: CASSSTENYGYTF
v_call: TRBV4-1; j_call: TRBJ1-2; clone_size: .; d_call: .; cdr3_nt: TGCGCCAGCAGCCAAGACATTGGGAGTCGGGTATATGGCTACACCTTC; cdr3_aa: CASSQDIGSRVYGYTF
v_call: TRBV12-3/TRBV12-4; j_call: TRBJ1-4; clone_size: few; d_call: TRBD1; cdr3_nt: TGTGCCAGCAGTTCACCGGACAGGGCCGGCGAAAAACTGTTTTTT; cdr3_aa: CASSSPDRAGEKLFF
v_call: TRBV14; j_call: TRBJ1-1; clone_size: .; d_call: .; cdr3_nt: TGTGCCAGCAGCCTTTTTGGACGGCGGAACACTGAAGCTTTCTTT; cdr3_aa: CASSLFGRRNTEAFF
v_call: TRBV11-2; j_call: TRBJ1-2; clone_size: many; d_call: .; cdr3_nt: TGTGCCAGCAGCTTAGCCAGGGGTAATGGCTACACCTTC; cdr3_aa: CASSLARGNGYTF
v_call: TRBV6-1; j_call: TRBJ1-1; clone_size: few; d_call: .; cdr3_nt: TGTGCCAGCAGTGAAGCTATCCCAGGGCTTGAAGCTTTCTTT; cdr3_aa: CASSEAIPGLEAFF
v_call: TRBV5-1; j_call: TRBJ2-3; clone_size: many; d_call: .; cdr3_nt: TGCGCCAGCAGCTTGATTGCGGGCCTCACAGATACGCAGTATTTT; cdr3_aa: CASSLIAGLTDTQYF
v_call: TRBV7-2; j_call: TRBJ2-1; clone_size: many; d_call: .; cdr3_nt: TGTGCCAGCAGCTACGAGGGGATCACCTACAATGAGCAGTTCTTC; cdr3_aa: CASSYEGITYNEQFF
v_call: TRBV27; j_call: TRBJ1-6; clone_size: few; d_call: TRBD1; cdr3_nt: TGTGCCAGCAGTTTGGGACAGGATTATAATTCACCCCTCCACTTT; cdr3_aa: CASSLGQDYNSPLHF
v_call: TRBV19; j_call: TRBJ1-5; clone_size: few; d_call: .; cdr3_nt: TGTGCCAGTAGTATAAGGAGTAGCAATCAGCCCCAGCATTTT; cdr3_aa: CASSIRSSNQPQHF
v_call: TRBV6-6; j_call: TRBJ2-7; clone_size: .; d_call: TRBD2; cdr3_nt: TGTGCCAGCAGTTACTCGACTAGCGGGGGGGACTACGAGCAGTACTTC; cdr3_aa: CASSYSTSGGDYEQYF
v_call: TRBV6-1; j_call: TRBJ1-2; clone_size: many; d_call: .; cdr3_nt: TGTGCCAGCAGTGAATCCAGAGGCCCAGTCGCATATGAAGGCTACACCTTC; cdr3_aa: CASSESRGPVAYEGYTF
v_call: TRBV11-2; j_call: TRBJ2-1; clone_size: few; d_call: .; cdr3_nt: TGTGCCAGCAGCATACCCGGGGGGCGGGACAATGAGCAGTTCTTC; cdr3_aa: CASSIPGGRDNEQFF
v_call: TRBV20-1; j_call: TRBJ1-4; clone_size: .; d_call: TRBD1; cdr3_nt: TGCAGTGCTAGATCTGTGCGGAGACAGGGGCCAGCTGGGCATGAAAAACTGTTTTTT; cdr3_aa: CSARSVRRQGPAGHEKLFF
v_call: TRBV9; j_call: TRBJ2-2; clone_size: .; d_call: TRBD1; cdr3_nt: TGTGCCAGCAGCGGGAAACAGGGGTTGCACACCGGGGAGCTGTTTTTT; cdr3_aa: CASSGKQGLHTGELFF
v_call: TRBV12-3/TRBV12-4; j_call: TRBJ2-2; clone_size: few; d_call: TRBD2; cdr3_nt: TGTGCCAGCAGTGGGCGGGGGGAGAACACCGGGGAGCTGTTTTTT; cdr3_aa: CASSGRGENTGELFF
v_call: TRBV18; j_call: TRBJ2-1; clone_size: many; d_call: .; cdr3_nt: TGTGCCAGCTCACCCACGGGGGATGAGCAGTTCTTC; cdr3_aa: CASSPTGDEQFF
v_call: TRBV6-2/TRBV6-3; j_call: TRBJ1-4; clone_size: .; d_call: .; cdr3_nt: TGTGCCAGCAAATGGGGGGAAACTAATGAAAAACTGTTTTTT; cdr3_aa: CASKWGETNEKLFF
v_call: TRBV13; j_call: TRBJ1-1; clone_size: many; d_call: .; cdr3_nt: TGTGCCAGCAGCTGGTGGACTCGACGGGAGAACACTGAAGCTTTCTTT; cdr3_aa: CASSWWTRRENTEAFF
v_call: TRBV6-1; j_call: TRBJ2-2; clone_size: .; d_call: .; cdr3_nt: TGTGCCAGCAGTCCAATCGGCGGGGAGCTGTTTTTT; cdr3_aa: CASSPIGGELFF
v_call: TRBV20-1; j_call: TRBJ1-1; clone_size: many; d_call: .; cdr3_nt: TGCAGTGCTAGGCCCGGGAGGGCGACTGAAGCTTTCTTT; cdr3_aa: CSARPGRATEAFF
v_call: TRBV29-1; j_call: TRBJ2-3; clone_size: many; d_call: TRBD1; cdr3_nt: TGCAGCGTTGAAGGTCCGGGACAGGGTAGCCCAGATACGCAGTATTTT; cdr3_aa: CSVEGPGQGSPDTQYF
v_call: TRBV18; j_call: TRBJ1-4; clone_size: many; d_call: .; cdr3_nt: TGTGCCAGCTCACCTTCCAGGGAGAATGAAAAACTGTTTTTT; cdr3_aa: CASSPSRENEKLFF
v_call: TRBV29-1; j_call: TRBJ2-1; clone_size: once; d_call: .; cdr3_nt: TGCAGCGGTGTGGCGAACAATGAGCAGTTCTTC; cdr3_aa: CSGVANNEQFF
v_call: TRBV6-1; j_call: TRBJ1-2; clone_size: few; d_call: TRBD1; cdr3_nt: TGTGCCATCCTAACGACAGGGCATGGCTACACCTTC; cdr3_aa: CAILTTGHGYTF
v_call: TRBV2; j_call: TRBJ1-4; clone_size: many; d_call: TRBD1; cdr3_nt: TGTGCCAGCAGTGACGGGACAGGGGTTGAAAAACTGTTTTTT; cdr3_aa: CASSDGTGVEKLFF